This T cell receptor beta chain is drawn from a study of radiotherapy plus CTLA-4 blockade in lung cancer. Study background: Overall, around 19% of patients showed an objective response, while 31% attained disease control. Study results and caveats: In blood, after radiotherapy plus ipilimumab, tumor-derived TCR clones expanded. Strongest reported response predictors: early blood clone changes and post-radiation interferon-beta.

Data came from immunoSEQ multiplex PCR; TCRdb stores just in-frame clones and leaves some out. The sample holds some 110,000 clones, approximately 80% seen once. With regard to this clone: Its specificity is unknown.

Germline V gene sequence: CDR1 SGHTA, CDR2 FQGTGA. Losses at the gene ends were 1 base for V and 5 bases for J; bases not matched to a gene: 4. This CDR3 is built from 15 residues. The genes are TRBV7-3 and TRBJ2-2; 7 bases align to TRBD1. This receptor was obtained from a human donor with non-small cell lung cancer who had a partial response to radiotherapy plus ipilimumab. Sequenced material: peripheral blood, taken from a patient treated with radiotherapy plus ipilimumab. The CDR3 region is CASSLMAGGTGELFF. The CDR3 nucleotides are TGTGCCAGCAGCTTAATGGCAGGGGGTACCGGGGAGCTGTTTTTT.